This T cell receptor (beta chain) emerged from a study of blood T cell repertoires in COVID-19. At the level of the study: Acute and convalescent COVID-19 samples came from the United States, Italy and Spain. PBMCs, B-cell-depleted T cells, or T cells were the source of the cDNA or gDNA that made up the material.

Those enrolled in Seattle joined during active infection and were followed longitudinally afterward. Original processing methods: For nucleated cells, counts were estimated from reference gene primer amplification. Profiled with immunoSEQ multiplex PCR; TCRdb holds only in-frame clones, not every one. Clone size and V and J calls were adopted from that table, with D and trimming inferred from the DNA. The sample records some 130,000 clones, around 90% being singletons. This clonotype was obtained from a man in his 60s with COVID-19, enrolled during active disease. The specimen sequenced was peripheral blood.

Here the CDR3 DNA reads TGTGCCAGTAGTATTTCTAGCGGGAGCACGGATGAGCAGTTCTTC. Translation: CASSISSGSTDEQFF. This chain links TRBV19 with TRBJ2-1; TRBD2 agrees at 10 bases. The CDR3 consists of 15 residues. From germline, CDR1 is LNHDA and CDR2 SQIVND (reference sequence). V lost 3 bases and J lost 8; bases outside the gene matches: 7.